The sequence of this T cell receptor beta chain was determined in a study of cytomegalovirus exposure and HLA in healthy donors. Study-level findings and limits: Cytomegalovirus-associated TCR beta chains were listed, numbering roughly 150.

Details on this clone: The antigen remains undetermined.

V was clipped by 2 bases and J by 9 bases, with 17 bases between them. Per the germline V gene, CDR1 is SGHTA and CDR2 is FQGTGA. The CDR3 totals 15 residues. The primer mix had 60 Vbeta and 13 Jbeta primers. The repertoire was sequenced with immunoSEQ multiplex PCR; TCRdb's copy has only in-frame clones and lacks some. The sample yields over 200,000 clones, approximately 87% seen once. Unrecorded immune exposure was likely among donors, who were nominally healthy when sampled. The specimen was PBMCs. This clonotype was sampled from a human donor in good health. The chain links TRBV7-3 to TRBJ2-1, with D uncertain. CDR3 DNA: TGTGCCAGCAGCTTAGGCCTAGACCTCCTGAGTGAGCAGTTCTTC. Amino acids: CASSLGLDLLSEQFF.